These T cell receptor beta chains were read from a single sample in a study of T-cell reconstitution after alpha-beta-depleted transplantation in children. One entry per CDR3 protein results from TCRdb running MiXCR on the PCR reads. The data contain approximately 100,000 distinct CDR3 sequences, 12% of them singletons. The sample here was PBMCs from the stem cell graft donor, taken from the stem cell graft. These receptors came from a human donor who donated a stem cell graft to a child with inherited bone marrow failure. The CDR3 runs from the conserved cysteine through the conserved F or W. A D gene is named only where the DNA matches it firmly. Part of the rows lack a size; the others show once, few, many or a class for expanded clones.

clone size	V gene	J gene	D gene	CDR3 DNA	CDR3 protein
many	TRBV7-2	TRBJ2-5	TRBD2	TGTGCCAGCAGCTTAGGGGGACTAGCGGGACAAGAGACCCAGTACTTC	CASSLGGLAGQETQYF
many	TRBV6-2/TRBV6-3	TRBJ2-1	NA	TGTGCCAGCAGTTACCCGTACAATGAGCAGTTCTTC	CASSYPYNEQFF
many	TRBV13	TRBJ1-1	TRBD1	TGTGCCAGCAGCTTCGGACAGGGGAGTCCTGAAGCTTTCTTT	CASSFGQGSPEAFF
many	TRBV29-1	TRBJ2-1	TRBD1	TGCAGCGCGGGAATCGGGACAGGGTCGAATGAGCAGTTCTTC	CSAGIGTGSNEQFF
NA	TRBV18	TRBJ2-5	NA	TGTGCCAGCTCACCACCGGAGGAGACCCAGTACTTC	CASSPPEETQYF
many	TRBV4-3	TRBJ2-5	NA	TGCGCCAGCAGCCTTTCTCGAGAGACCCAGTACTTC	CASSLSRETQYF
NA	TRBV19	TRBJ2-5	NA	TGTGCCAGTAGTATTCGACAACAGTCCGTCGGTAAACAAGAGACCCAGTACTTC	CASSIRQQSVGKQETQYF
NA	TRBV29-1	TRBJ2-3	NA	TGCAGCGTTGTAACCGGGAGTGGAGATACGCAGTATTTT	CSVVTGSGDTQYF
many	TRBV9	TRBJ2-2	NA	TGTGCCAGCAGCGTGGGCGTCGGGGAGCTGTTTTTT	CASSVGVGELFF
many	TRBV15	TRBJ2-3	TRBD1	TGTGCCACCAGCAGAGTAGTAGCCGGGACAGGGGGCGCAGATACGCAGTATTTT	CATSRVVAGTGGADTQYF
NA	TRBV7-6	TRBJ1-2	NA	TGTGCCAGCAGCTCAGGAGGTTCCTATGGCTACACCTTC	CASSSGGSYGYTF
many	TRBV7-2	TRBJ1-6	NA	TGTGCCAGCAGCTTAATCGGGGGATCCAGCTATAATTCACCCCTCCACTTT	CASSLIGGSSYNSPLHF
many	TRBV12-3/TRBV12-4	TRBJ1-2	TRBD1	TGTGCCAGCAGCTCGGGGCCAGGGGGGAGCTACACCTTC	CASSSGPGGSYTF
few	TRBV11-2	TRBJ2-5	TRBD2	TGTGCCAGCAGCTTCGTACTAGCGGGAGGTCGTGGTCAAGAGACCCAGTACTTC	CASSFVLAGGRGQETQYF
many	TRBV7-2	TRBJ2-7	NA	TGTGCCAGCAGCCCCCAGGCAGGGGAAACCTACGAGCAGTACTTC	CASSPQAGETYEQYF
many	TRBV7-2	TRBJ2-3	TRBD2	TGTGCCAGCAGCTACGTAGCGGGGGGGCCCGATACGCAGTATTTT	CASSYVAGGPDTQYF
NA	TRBV5-1	TRBJ2-2	NA	TGCGCCAGCGGCTTGGGGCTGCTCTGCTGGGGACCCCCCGAGGAAGCCGGGGAGCTGTTTTTT	CASGLGLLCWGPPEEAGELFF
many	TRBV20-1	TRBJ2-7	NA	TGCAGTGCTAGAGATCAGGCAGGGCAGAGCTCCTACGAGCAGTACTTC	CSARDQAGQSSYEQYF
many	TRBV6-1	TRBJ2-7	NA	TGTGCCAGCAGTGACTCCGGGCCCGGGCAGTACTTC	CASSDSGPGQYF
many	TRBV5-8	TRBJ1-4	NA	TGTGCCAGCAGCTTGGGAGGGGTATTTTCGGGCGAAAAACTGTTTTTT	CASSLGGVFSGEKLFF
many	TRBV15	TRBJ1-2	TRBD1	TGTGCCACCAGCAGCAACCGGGACAGGGAGAACTATGGCTACACCTTC	CATSSNRDRENYGYTF
NA	TRBV7-2	TRBJ2-2	TRBD2	TGTGCCAGCAGCTATAGCGGGGGGGCCCCCGGGGAGCTGTTTTTT	CASSYSGGAPGELFF
NA	TRBV27	TRBJ2-1	NA	TGTGCCAGCAGTTACAGCGGGAATGAGCAGTTCTTC	CASSYSGNEQFF
many	TRBV7-2	TRBJ2-7	NA	TGTGCCAGCAGCCCCCGTCCGGGGGACGAGCAGTACTTC	CASSPRPGDEQYF
many	TRBV7-2	TRBJ1-1	NA	TGTGCCAGCAGCCGCCAAATGGTTAGGAACACTGAAGCTTTCTTT	CASSRQMVRNTEAFF
NA	TRBV28	TRBJ1-6	NA	TGTGCCAGCAGTTTGGTCAGGCGGATGGCACCCCTCCACTTT	CASSLVRRMAPLHF
NA	TRBV12-3/TRBV12-4	TRBJ2-5	NA	TGTGCATGCAGTTTTCCCCCCAAAGAGACCCAGTACTTC	CACSFPPKETQYF
many	TRBV5-1	TRBJ2-5	NA	TGCGCCAGCAGCCCCAGGACAGTACAAGAGACCCAGTACTTC	CASSPRTVQETQYF
many	TRBV7-2	TRBJ2-3	NA	TGTGCCAGCAGCTTACTCCGGGGCCATACGCAGTATTTT	CASSLLRGHTQYF
many	TRBV12-3/TRBV12-4	TRBJ1-1	NA	TGTGCCAGCAGTTCCTACAGGGCTCAAGCTTTCTTT	CASSSYRAQAFF
many	TRBV13	TRBJ2-3	NA	TGTGCCAGCAGCTTACAACGCACAGATACGCAGTATTTT	CASSLQRTDTQYF
many	TRBV7-9	TRBJ2-3	NA	TGTGCCAGCAGCTTAGCAGAGGGGGATACGCAGTATTTT	CASSLAEGDTQYF
NA	TRBV18	TRBJ1-4	NA	TGTGCCAGCTCACCACCGGTCCCGAAATCGACTAATGAAAAACTGTTTTTT	CASSPPVPKSTNEKLFF
many	TRBV7-2	TRBJ1-5	NA	TGTGCCAGCAGCTTTATGGGGAGGGGCACTCAGCCCCAGCATTTT	CASSFMGRGTQPQHF
NA	TRBV7-9	TRBJ1-2	NA	TGTGCCAGCAGCCCTGATGCGGGGGGCTACACCTTC	CASSPDAGGYTF
many	TRBV12-3/TRBV12-4	TRBJ1-4	TRBD1	TGTGCCAGCAGCTCCGGGACAGGGGGCGACCGGCGCGGAAAACTGTTTTTT	CASSSGTGGDRRGKLFF
many	TRBV7-2	TRBJ2-7	TRBD2	TGTGCCAGCAGCGTCCTAGCGGGGGCCTACGAGCAGTACTTC	CASSVLAGAYEQYF
many	TRBV24-1	TRBJ1-4	NA	TGTGCCACCAGTGATTACAGAAACGAAAAACTGTTTTTT	CATSDYRNEKLFF
many	TRBV4-1	TRBJ2-1	TRBD2	TGCGCCAGCAGCCAGGCCCTAGCGGGATTTTTCAATGAGCAGTTCTTC	CASSQALAGFFNEQFF
many	TRBV5-1	TRBJ2-3	TRBD2	TGCGCCAGCAGCGAGGGGACTACCCTTTTCACAGATACGCAGTATTTT	CASSEGTTLFTDTQYF
NA	TRBV7-2	TRBJ2-5	TRBD1	TGTGCCAGCAGCTCGGGGACAGTTGAAGAGACCCAGTACTTC	CASSSGTVEETQYF
many	TRBV20-1	TRBJ1-4	NA	TGCAGTGCTAGACAGCCCCTCCGTGAAAAACTGTTTTTT	CSARQPLREKLFF
many	TRBV12-3/TRBV12-4	TRBJ2-4	NA	TGTGCCAGCTGTTTAGTGTGGGGACCAGGAGGCATTCAGTACTTC	CASCLVWGPGGIQYF
many	TRBV7-2	TRBJ2-7	NA	TGTGCCAGCAGCTTGAGCATGATCTACGAGCAGTACTTC	CASSLSMIYEQYF
NA	TRBV5-1	TRBJ1-5	NA	TGCGCCAGCAGGTGGGACACGCGACGGGGTCAGCCCCAGCATTTT	CASRWDTRRGQPQHF
many	TRBV30	TRBJ2-2	NA	TGTGCCCGAGGATTTTTAGGGGAGCTGTTTTTT	CARGFLGELFF
NA	TRBV20-1	TRBJ1-4	NA	TGCAGTGCTAGAGATCGGCGTCAGGCCGAAAAACTGTTTTTT	CSARDRRQAEKLFF
many	TRBV7-9	TRBJ2-1	NA	TGTGCCAGCAGCATCGGGGCAGATGTCTACAATGAGCAGTTCTTC	CASSIGADVYNEQFF
many	TRBV29-1	TRBJ2-2	TRBD1	TGCAGCGCGTCAGGGGGCCCTTTCTTCACCGGGGAGCTGTTTTTT	CSASGGPFFTGELFF
many	TRBV7-2	TRBJ1-5	TRBD1	TGTGCCAGCAGCTTAGCGGGGACAGGGTATCAGCCCCAGCATTTT	CASSLAGTGYQPQHF
many	TRBV7-2	TRBJ2-5	NA	TGTGCCAGCAGCTTATTAAGAGGATTTGACAGCCAAGAGACCCAGTACTTC	CASSLLRGFDSQETQYF
many	TRBV5-6	TRBJ1-2	NA	TGTGCCAGCAGCTTGCAGGGGCCCTATGGCTACACCTTC	CASSLQGPYGYTF
many	TRBV5-5	TRBJ2-2	NA	TGTGCCAGCAGCTTGGCCGGACCGGACACCGGGGAGCTGTTTTTT	CASSLAGPDTGELFF
many	TRBV5-1	TRBJ2-5	TRBD1	TGCGCCAGCTACCCCCCGGGACAGCAAGAGACCCAGTACTTC	CASYPPGQQETQYF